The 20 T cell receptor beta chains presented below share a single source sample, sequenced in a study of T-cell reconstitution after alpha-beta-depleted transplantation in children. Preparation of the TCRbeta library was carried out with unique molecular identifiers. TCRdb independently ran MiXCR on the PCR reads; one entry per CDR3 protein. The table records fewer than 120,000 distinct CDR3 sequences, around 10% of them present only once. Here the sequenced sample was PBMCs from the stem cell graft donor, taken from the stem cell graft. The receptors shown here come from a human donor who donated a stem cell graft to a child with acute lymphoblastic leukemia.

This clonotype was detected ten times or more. CDR3 amino acids: CSATTSGGDQETQYF. DNA of the CDR3: TGCAGTGCTACCACTAGCGGGGGGGACCAAGAGACCCAGTACTTC. The rearrangement uses TRBV20-1 and TRBJ2-5, with 13 bases fitting TRBD2. Per germline, CDR1 DFQATT and CDR2 SNEGSKA (reference sequence). The CDR3 runs 15 residues. Trimming took 4 bases from V and 0 from J; bases not matched to a gene: 2.

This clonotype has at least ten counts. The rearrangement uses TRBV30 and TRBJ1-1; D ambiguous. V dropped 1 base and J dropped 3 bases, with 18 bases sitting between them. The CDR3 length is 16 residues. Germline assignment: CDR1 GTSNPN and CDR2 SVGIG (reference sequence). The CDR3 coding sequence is TGTGCCTGGAGTGAAGGTGTAGGATCGGCAGACACTGAAGCTTTCTTT. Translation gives CAWSEGVGSADTEAFF.

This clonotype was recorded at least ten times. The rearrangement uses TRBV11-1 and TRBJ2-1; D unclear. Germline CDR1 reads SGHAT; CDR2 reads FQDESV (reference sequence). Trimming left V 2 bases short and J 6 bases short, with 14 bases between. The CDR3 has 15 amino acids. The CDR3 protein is CASSLMTSDGNEQFF. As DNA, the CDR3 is TGTGCCAGCAGCTTAATGACGAGCGACGGCAATGAGCAGTTCTTC.

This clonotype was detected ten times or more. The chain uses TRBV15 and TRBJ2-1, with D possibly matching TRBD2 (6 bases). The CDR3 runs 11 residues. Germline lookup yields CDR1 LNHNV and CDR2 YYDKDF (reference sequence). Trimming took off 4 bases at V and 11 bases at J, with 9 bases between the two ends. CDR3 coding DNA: TGTGCCACCAGCAAGACTAGTCAGCAGTTCTTC. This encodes CATSKTSQQFF.

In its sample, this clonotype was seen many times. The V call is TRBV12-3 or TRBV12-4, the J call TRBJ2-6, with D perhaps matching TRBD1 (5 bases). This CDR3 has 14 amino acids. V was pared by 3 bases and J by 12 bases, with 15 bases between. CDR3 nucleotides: TGTGCCAGCAGTTTGGGTCAGGGAAGAGGCGTCCTGACTTTC. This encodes CASSLGQGRGVLTF.

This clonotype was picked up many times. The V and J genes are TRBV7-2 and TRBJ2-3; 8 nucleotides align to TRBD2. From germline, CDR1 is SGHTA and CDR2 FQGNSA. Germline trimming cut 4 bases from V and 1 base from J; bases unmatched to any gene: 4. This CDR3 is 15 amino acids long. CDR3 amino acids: CASSSLTSGTDTQYF. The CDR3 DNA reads TGTGCCAGCAGCTCCTTGACTAGCGGCACAGATACGCAGTATTTT.

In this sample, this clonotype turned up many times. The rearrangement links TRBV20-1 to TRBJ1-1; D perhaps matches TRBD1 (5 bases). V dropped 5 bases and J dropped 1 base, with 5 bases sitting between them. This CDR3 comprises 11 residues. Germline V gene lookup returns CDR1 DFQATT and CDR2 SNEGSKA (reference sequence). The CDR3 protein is CSAQGNTEAFF. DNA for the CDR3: TGCAGTGCTCAGGGGAACACTGAAGCTTTCTTT.

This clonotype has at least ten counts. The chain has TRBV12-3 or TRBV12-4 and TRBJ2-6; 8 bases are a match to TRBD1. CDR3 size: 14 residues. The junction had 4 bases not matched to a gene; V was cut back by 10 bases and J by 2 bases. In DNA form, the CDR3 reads TGTGCCACTCAGGGGGCGGCTGGGGCCAACGTCCTGACTTTC. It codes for CATQGAAGANVLTF.

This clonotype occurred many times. The CDR3 DNA reads as TGTGCCAGCGGACTAGCGGGCCAAGAGACCCAGTACTTC. Protein: CASGLAGQETQYF. V and J are TRBV6-1 and TRBJ2-5; the match to TRBD2 covers 11 bases. The germline V gene has CDR1 MNHNS and CDR2 SASEGT. V lost 8 bases, J lost 1 base, and 0 bases stayed unmatched. This CDR3 region has 13 residues.

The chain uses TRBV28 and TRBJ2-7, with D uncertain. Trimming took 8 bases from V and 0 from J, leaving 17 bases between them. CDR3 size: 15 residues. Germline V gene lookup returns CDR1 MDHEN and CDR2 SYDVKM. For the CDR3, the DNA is TGTGCCAGCGGCCCCGGGCCCCTCAACTCCTACGAGCAGTACTTC. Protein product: CASGPGPLNSYEQYF.

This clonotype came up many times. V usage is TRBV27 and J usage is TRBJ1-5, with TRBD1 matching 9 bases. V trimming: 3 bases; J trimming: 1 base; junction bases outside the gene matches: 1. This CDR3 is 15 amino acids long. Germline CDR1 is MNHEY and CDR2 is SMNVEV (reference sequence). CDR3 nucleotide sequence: TGTGCCAGCAGTTTCACAGGGGGCAGCAATCAGCCCCAGCATTTT. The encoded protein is CASSFTGGSNQPQHF.

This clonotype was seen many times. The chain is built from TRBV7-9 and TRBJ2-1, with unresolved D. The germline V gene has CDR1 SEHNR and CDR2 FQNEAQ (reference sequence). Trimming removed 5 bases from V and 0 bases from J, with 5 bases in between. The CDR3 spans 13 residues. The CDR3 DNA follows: TGTGCCAGCAGCCCTCCCTCCTACAATGAGCAGTTCTTC. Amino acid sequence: CASSPPSYNEQFF.

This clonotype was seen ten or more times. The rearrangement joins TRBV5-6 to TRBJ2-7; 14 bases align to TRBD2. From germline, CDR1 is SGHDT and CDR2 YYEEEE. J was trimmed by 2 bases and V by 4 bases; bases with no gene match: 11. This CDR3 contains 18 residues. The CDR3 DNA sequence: TGTGCCAGCAGCCTACTCGGGACTAGCGGGAGAGGAACCTACGAGCAGTACTTC. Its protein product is CASSLLGTSGRGTYEQYF.

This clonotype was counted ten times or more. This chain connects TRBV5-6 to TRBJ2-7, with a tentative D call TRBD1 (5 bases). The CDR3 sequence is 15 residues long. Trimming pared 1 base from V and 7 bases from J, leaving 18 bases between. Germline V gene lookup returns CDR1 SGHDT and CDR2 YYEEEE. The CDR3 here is CASSLTGIVITEQYF. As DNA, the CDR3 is TGTGCCAGCAGCTTGACAGGAATCGTCATTACGGAGCAGTACTTC.

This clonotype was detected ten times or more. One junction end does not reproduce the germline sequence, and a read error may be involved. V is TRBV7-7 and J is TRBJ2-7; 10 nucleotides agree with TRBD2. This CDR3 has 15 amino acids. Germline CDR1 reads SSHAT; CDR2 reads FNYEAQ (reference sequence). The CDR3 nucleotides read TGTGCTAGCAGCTCGGGACTAGCGAGTATCGGCGAGCAGTACTTC. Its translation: CASSSGLASIGEQYF. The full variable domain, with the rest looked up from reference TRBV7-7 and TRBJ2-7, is GAGVSQSPRYKVTKRGQDVTLRCDPISSHATLYWYQQALGQGPEFLTYFNYEAQPDKSGLPSDRFSAERPEGSISTLTIQRTEQRDSAMYRCASSSGLASIGEQYFGPGTRLTVT.

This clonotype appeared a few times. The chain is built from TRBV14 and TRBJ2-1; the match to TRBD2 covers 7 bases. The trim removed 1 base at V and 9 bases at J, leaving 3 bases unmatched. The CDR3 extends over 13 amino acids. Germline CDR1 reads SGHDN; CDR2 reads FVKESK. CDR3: CASSQGWGGEQFF. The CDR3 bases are TGTGCCAGCAGCCAAGGATGGGGGGGTGAGCAGTTCTTC.

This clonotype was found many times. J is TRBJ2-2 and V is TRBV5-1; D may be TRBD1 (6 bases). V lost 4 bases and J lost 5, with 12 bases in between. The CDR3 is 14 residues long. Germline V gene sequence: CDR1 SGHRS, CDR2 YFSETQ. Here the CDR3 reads CASSPGQTTGELFF. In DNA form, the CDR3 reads TGCGCCAGCAGCCCCGGACAGACGACCGGGGAGCTGTTTTTT.

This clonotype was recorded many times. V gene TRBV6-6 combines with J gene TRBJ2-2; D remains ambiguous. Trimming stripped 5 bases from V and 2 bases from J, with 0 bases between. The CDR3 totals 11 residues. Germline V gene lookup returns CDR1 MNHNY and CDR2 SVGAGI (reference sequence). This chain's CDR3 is CASSNTGELFF. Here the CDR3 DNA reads TGTGCCAGCAGTAACACCGGGGAGCTGTTTTTT.

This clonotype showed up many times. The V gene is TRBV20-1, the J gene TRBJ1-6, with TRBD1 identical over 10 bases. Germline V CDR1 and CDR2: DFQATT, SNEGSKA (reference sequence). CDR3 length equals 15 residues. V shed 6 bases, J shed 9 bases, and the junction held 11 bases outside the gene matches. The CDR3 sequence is CSAPRDRGRSSPLHF. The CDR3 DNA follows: TGCAGTGCCCCCAGGGACAGGGGAAGGAGTTCACCCCTCCACTTT.

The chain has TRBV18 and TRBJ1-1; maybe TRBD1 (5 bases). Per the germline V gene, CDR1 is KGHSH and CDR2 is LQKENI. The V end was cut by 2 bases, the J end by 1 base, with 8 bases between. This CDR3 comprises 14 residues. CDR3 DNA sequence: TGTGCCAGCTCACCAGTTGGGGGGAACACTGAAGCTTTCTTT. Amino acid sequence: CASSPVGGNTEAFF.